These 23 T cell receptor beta chains share one sample of origin, sequenced in a study of identical twins. TCRdb processed the 5' RACE reads anew with MiXCR; each CDR3 protein has one entry. In the table there are 500,000 to 550,000 distinct CDR3 sequences, around 22% of which are singletons. These sequences were also reported in another study, on yellow fever vaccine responses in identical twins.

Sequencing was done on a sample of CD4+ T cells sorted from blood. The receptors stem from a woman between 18 and 29 years old in good health.

This clonotype was counted between two and nine times. Here the CDR3 reads CASRTDRVDSPLHF. The CDR3 bases are TGTGCCAGCAGAACCGACAGGGTCGATTCACCCCTCCACTTT. The chain employs TRBV12-3 or TRBV12-4 and TRBJ1-6, with TRBD1 matching 7 bases. The CDR3 spans 14 residues. V shed 6 bases and J 8 bases; nucleotides not matched to a gene: 7.

In DNA form, the CDR3 reads TGCAGCGTTGAAGACGACCGGACGGTCAGCTCCTACAATGAGCAGTTCTTC. This sequence encodes CSVEDDRTVSSYNEQFF. This sequence joins TRBV29-1 and TRBJ2-1; D gene ambiguous. The germline CDR1 and CDR2 sequences are SQVTM and ANQGSEA. The CDR3 covers 17 residues. Deletions cut 0 bases from V and 0 bases from J, with 15 bases between.

The V and J genes are TRBV5-1 and TRBJ2-1, with no clear D. Germline V gene data show CDR1 as SGHRS and CDR2 as YFSETQ. The V gene lost 0 bases and the J gene lost 5 bases, with 9 bases spanning the gap. The CDR3 is 14 amino acids. The CDR3 DNA reads as TGCGCCAGCAGCTTGGAGCCGGGTAACAATGAGCAGTTCTTC. This translates into CASSLEPGNNEQFF.

The J gene is TRBJ1-1, the V gene TRBV12-3 or TRBV12-4; 10 bases line up with TRBD1. This CDR3 spans 14 amino acids. Germline trimming cut 6 bases from V and 5 bases from J; bases unmatched to any gene: 6. CDR3 DNA: TGTGCCAGCAGCCGGACAGGGGGTCGAACTGAAGCTTTCTTT. It translates to CASSRTGGRTEAFF.

This clonotype was seen a few times. The chain combines TRBV7-2 with TRBJ2-2; TRBD2 agrees at 11 bases. Germline CDR1 reads SGHTA; CDR2 reads FQGNSA. V lost 5 bases and J lost 4; bases outside the gene matches: 9. There are 17 residues in the CDR3. The CDR3 nucleotides read TGTGCCAGCAGCACGCGGGGACTAGCGGTTCGCACCGGGGAGCTGTTTTTT. It translates to CASSTRGLAVRTGELFF.

This clonotype has just a few counts. This rearrangement joins TRBV7-9 to TRBJ2-3; no firm D call. The CDR3 consists of 13 residues. Trimming cost V 5 bases and J 2 bases, with 8 bases left between them. Germline values: CDR1 SEHNR, CDR2 FQNEAQ (reference sequence). The CDR3 sequence: CASSARPTDTQYF. The CDR3 region has the DNA TGTGCCAGCAGCGCACGGCCCACAGATACGCAGTATTTT.

In this sample, this clonotype turned up a few times. For the CDR3, the DNA is TGTGCCAGCAACGACCGTGATCCGACTAGTTTGTCGTACGTC. Its translation: CASNDRDPTSLSYV. The rearrangement uses TRBV7-2 and TRBJ2-7; a possible D gene is TRBD2 (6 bases). V lost 7 bases and J lost 12, with 25 bases in between. CDR3 length equals 14 residues. In germline, CDR1 is SGHTA, CDR2 FQGNSA.

The chain combines TRBV12-3 or TRBV12-4 with TRBJ2-7, with 10 bases lining up with TRBD1. J was trimmed by 6 bases and V by 6 bases; bases with no gene match: 8. The CDR3 spans 14 residues. The DNA of the CDR3 is TGTGCCAGCAGCCCGACAGGGGGCGCTTTCGAGCAGTACTTC. It encodes CASSPTGGAFEQYF.

The chain carries TRBV20-1 and TRBJ2-3; the match to TRBD1 covers 8 bases. The junction had 14 bases not matched to a gene; V was cut back by 5 bases and J by 4 bases. In germline, CDR1 is DFQATT, CDR2 SNEGSKA (reference sequence). The CDR3 sequence is 16 residues long. CDR3 sequence reads: CSAPTQGQAGPDTQYF. As DNA, the CDR3 is TGCAGTGCTCCTACCCAGGGACAGGCAGGTCCAGATACGCAGTATTTT.

This clonotype was seen only a few times. The CDR3: CAISVDGSYNEQFF. CDR3 in DNA: TGTGCCATCAGTGTCGATGGCTCCTACAATGAGCAGTTCTTC. The rearrangement joins TRBV10-3 to TRBJ2-1; D is uncertain. Germline V lookup: CDR1 ENHRY, CDR2 SYGVKD. The CDR3 loop spans 14 amino acids. V lost 4 bases and J 0 bases, leaving 7 bases between the germline ends.

This clonotype was counted a few times. V gene TRBV7-2 combines with J gene TRBJ1-5, with no clear D. CDR1 and CDR2 from the germline V gene are SGHTA and FQGNSA. Between the trimmed V and J ends, which lost 5 bases and 4 bases, there was a span of 12 bases. The CDR3 covers 14 residues. The CDR3 loop is CASSARTGNQPQHF. The CDR3 DNA sequence: TGTGCCAGCAGCGCTAGGACGGGGAATCAGCCCCAGCATTTT. Full variable domain (outside the CDR3, taken from reference TRBV7-2 and TRBJ1-5): GAGVSQSPSNKVTEKGKDVELRCDPISGHTALYWYRQSLGQGLEFLIYFQGNSAPDKSGLPSDRFSAERTGGSVSTLTIQRTQQEDSAVYLCASSARTGNQPQHFGDGTRLSIL.

This chain uses TRBV20-1 with TRBJ2-7; D might be TRBD1 or TRBD2, each matching 5 bases. Trimming pared 7 bases from V and 9 bases from J, leaving 19 bases between. The CDR3 consists of 12 residues. The germline V gene has CDR1 DFQATT and CDR2 SNEGSKA (reference sequence). Written as DNA, the CDR3 is TGCAGTGTTGGGGACGGAGCCTTAGGGCAGTACGTC. Protein: CSVGDGALGQYV.

This chain links TRBV11-3 with TRBJ1-1; no clear D gene. Germline lookup yields CDR1 SGHNT and CDR2 YENEEA. The CDR3 sequence is 13 residues long. V lost 4 bases, J lost 5 bases, and 11 bases lay in between. CDR3 in DNA: TGTGCCAGCAGCTCCCAATGGGGTACTGAAGCTTTCTTT. Protein product: CASSSQWGTEAFF.

V is TRBV11-3 and J is TRBJ1-1; D not certain. V was trimmed by 5 bases and J by 2 bases, leaving 12 bases between them. CDR1 SGHNT and CDR2 YENEEA come from the germline V gene. CDR3 length: 14 residues. DNA for the CDR3: TGTGCCAGCAGCGAGGACGGCGTTAACACTGAAGCTTTCTTT. It codes for CASSEDGVNTEAFF.

The rearrangement uses TRBV27 and TRBJ2-7; 14 nucleotides agree with TRBD2. The CDR3 has 18 amino acids. J was trimmed by 0 bases and V by 5 bases; bases with no gene match: 9. CDR1 MNHEY and CDR2 SMNVEV come from the germline V gene (reference sequence). The CDR3 loop is CASSQTPGLAGGSYEQYF. As DNA, the CDR3 is TGTGCCAGCAGTCAAACCCCTGGACTAGCGGGAGGCTCCTACGAGCAGTACTTC.

The chain uses TRBV29-1 and TRBJ2-3, with TRBD2 matching over 7 bases. The CDR3 is 16 amino acids. With V trimmed by 1 base and J by 0 bases, 7 bases remained unmatched. Germline assignment: CDR1 SQVTM and CDR2 ANQGSEA. The CDR3 spells CSVEGREGISTDTQYF. Here the CDR3 DNA reads TGCAGCGTTGAAGGGAGGGAGGGGATTAGCACAGATACGCAGTATTTT.

This chain joins TRBV28 and TRBJ1-6; a weak D match, TRBD1 (6 bases). Germline V CDR1 and CDR2: MDHEN, SYDVKM. This CDR3 comprises 14 residues. The V end was cut by 4 bases, the J end by 6 bases, with 10 bases between. The CDR3 protein is CASSSGQFNSPLHF. As DNA, the CDR3 is TGTGCCAGCAGTTCCGGACAGTTTAATTCACCCCTCCACTTT.

The gene calls are TRBV19 and TRBJ1-5; D unresolved. The CDR3 covers 15 residues. Per germline, CDR1 LNHDA and CDR2 SQIVND (reference sequence). V gave up 3 bases and J gave up 3 bases, with 12 bases separating them. The CDR3 sequence: CASSIVRPDNQPQHF. CDR3 coding DNA: TGTGCCAGTAGTATTGTGAGGCCTGACAATCAGCCCCAGCATTTT. Drawing the rest from reference TRBV19 and TRBJ1-5, the complete variable domain is DGGITQSPKYLFRKEGQNVTLSCEQNLNHDAMYWYRQDPGQGLRLIYYSQIVNDFQKGDIAEGYSVSREKKESFPLTVTSAQKNPTAFYLCASSIVRPDNQPQHFGDGTRLSIL.

The CDR3 spells CASRTGTANTGELFF. The CDR3 bases are TGTGCCAGCAGGACCGGGACGGCGAACACCGGGGAGCTGTTTTTT. This chain uses TRBV3-1 with TRBJ2-2, with D possibly being TRBD1 or TRBD2 (5 bases each). The CDR3 consists of 15 residues. V was trimmed by 6 bases and J by 0 bases, leaving 11 bases between them. Germline CDR1 LGHDT, CDR2 YNNKEL (reference sequence).

The rearrangement joins TRBV25-1 to TRBJ2-6, with D perhaps TRBD1 (6 bases). The CDR3 runs 16 residues. CDR1 MGHDK and CDR2 SYGVNS come from the germline V gene. Trimming cost V 3 bases and J 0 bases, with 9 bases left between them. The CDR3 DNA follows: TGTGCCAGCAGTGAGCTGGACAGCTCTGGGGCCAACGTCCTGACTTTC. The encoded protein is CASSELDSSGANVLTF.

This chain connects TRBV4-1 to TRBJ1-3; 7 bases align to TRBD1. There are 16 residues in the CDR3. Germline V gene sequence: CDR1 MGHRA, CDR2 YSYEKL. V was clipped by 3 bases and J by 0 bases; unmatched bases: 5. CDR3 in DNA: TGCGCCAGCAGCCAGGGACAGACGAGCTCTGGAAACACCATATATTTT. Translation gives CASSQGQTSSGNTIYF.

V and J are TRBV19 and TRBJ2-1, with unresolved D. Trimming stripped 7 bases from V and 3 bases from J, with 7 bases between. Germline lookup yields CDR1 LNHDA and CDR2 SQIVND (reference sequence). The CDR3 runs 12 residues. CDR3 region: CASNANYNEQFF. Written as DNA, the CDR3 is TGTGCCAGTAACGCAAACTACAATGAGCAGTTCTTC.

The J gene is TRBJ2-7, the V gene TRBV6-2 or TRBV6-3, with D maybe TRBD1 (6 bases). Per germline, CDR1 MNHEY and CDR2 SVGEGT. The CDR3 has 12 amino acids. V was clipped by 8 bases and J by 2 bases, with 10 bases between them. The DNA of the CDR3 is TGTGCCAGCGGACAGTCCACCTACGAGCAGTACGTC. Its translation: CASGQSTYEQYV.